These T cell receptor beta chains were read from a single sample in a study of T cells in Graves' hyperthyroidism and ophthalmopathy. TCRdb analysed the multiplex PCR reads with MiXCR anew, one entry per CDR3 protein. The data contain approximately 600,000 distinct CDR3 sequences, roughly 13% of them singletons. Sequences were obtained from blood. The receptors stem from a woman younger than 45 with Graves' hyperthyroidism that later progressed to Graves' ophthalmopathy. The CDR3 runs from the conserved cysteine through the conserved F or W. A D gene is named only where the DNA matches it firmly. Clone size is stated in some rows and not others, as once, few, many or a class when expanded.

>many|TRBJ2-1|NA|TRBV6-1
CASTQLTGLYNEQFF
TGTGCCAGCACACAGCTAACGGGACTTTACAATGAGCAGTTCTTC
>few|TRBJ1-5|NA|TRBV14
CASSQDSRQPQHF
TGTGCCAGCAGCCAAGATAGCCGGCAGCCCCAGCATTTT
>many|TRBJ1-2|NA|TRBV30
CAWSVSLGDYGYTF
TGTGCCTGGAGTGTGTCCCTCGGGGACTATGGCTACACCTTC
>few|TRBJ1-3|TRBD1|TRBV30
CAWSPGQGLSGNTIYF
TGTGCCTGGAGTCCCGGACAGGGCCTCTCTGGAAACACCATATATTTT
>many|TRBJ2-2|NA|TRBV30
CAWRRGGDTGELFF
TGTGCCTGGAGGAGGGGGGGGGACACCGGGGAGCTGTTTTTT
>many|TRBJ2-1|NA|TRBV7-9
CASSLEGFEQFF
TGTGCCAGCAGCTTAGAGGGGTTTGAGCAGTTCTTC
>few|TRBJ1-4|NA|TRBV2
CASGGVKLFF
TGTGCCAGCGGGGGGGTGAAACTGTTTTTT
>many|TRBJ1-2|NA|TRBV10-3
CAISETEIWGYTF
TGTGCCATCAGTGAGACTGAGATATGGGGCTACACCTTC
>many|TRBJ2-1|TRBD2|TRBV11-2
CASSRLAASYNEQFF
TGTGCCAGCAGCCGGCTAGCGGCCTCCTACAATGAGCAGTTCTTC
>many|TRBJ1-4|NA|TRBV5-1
CASSLQSSNEKLFF
TGCGCCAGCAGCTTGCAGAGCTCCAATGAAAAACTGTTTTTT
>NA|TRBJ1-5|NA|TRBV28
CASSSPPEYNQPQHF
TGTGCCAGCAGTTCCCCTCCCGAGTACAATCAGCCCCAGCATTTT